This T cell receptor beta chain was captured by sequencing in a study of shared clonotypes between healthy human individuals. Study information: A couple of women and a few men aged 18 to 49 made up the donors. Each donor's CD8 memory used one plate, CD8 naive two, each CD4 subset three.

Only in-frame clones appear in the TCRdb table, and some are missing; sequencing was by immunoSEQ multiplex PCR. In the table there are around 650,000 clones, about 95% of which are singletons. Comment on this clone: Its antigen is still unknown.

Points from the study as a whole: Sample collection involved blood only; tissue repertoires are likely different.

V trimming: 1 base; J trimming: 2 bases; junction bases outside the gene matches: 7. The CDR3 has 17 amino acids. Germline V gives CDR1 SEHNR, CDR2 FQNEAQ (reference sequence). The naive CD8 fraction comprised CD45RO-negative cells positively selected for CCR7 and excluded terminally differentiated effector memory CD45RA+ cells. The TCR comes from a woman aged 25-40 years in good health. Sequencing was carried out using naive CD8+ T cells sorted from blood. The chain combines TRBV7-9 with TRBJ2-7; 11 positions agree with TRBD1. The CDR3 nucleotides read TGTGCCAGCAGCTTAGAGGACAGGGGGCAGCCCCCCTACGAGCAGTACTTC. This encodes CASSLEDRGQPPYEQYF.